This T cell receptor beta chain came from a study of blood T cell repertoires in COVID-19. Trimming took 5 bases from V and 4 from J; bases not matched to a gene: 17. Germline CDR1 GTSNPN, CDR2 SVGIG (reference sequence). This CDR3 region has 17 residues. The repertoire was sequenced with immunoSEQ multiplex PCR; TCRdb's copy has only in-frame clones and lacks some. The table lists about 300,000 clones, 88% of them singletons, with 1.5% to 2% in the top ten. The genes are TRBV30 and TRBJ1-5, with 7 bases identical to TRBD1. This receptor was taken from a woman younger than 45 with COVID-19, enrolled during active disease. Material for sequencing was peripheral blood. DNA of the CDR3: TGTGCCTGGGCGCGCAGGCGAGACGACAGGGATAATCAGCCCCAGCATTTT. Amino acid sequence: CAWARRRDDRDNQPQHF.